These 15 T cell receptor beta chains originate from one sample sequenced in a study of beta chain features in type 1 diabetes. Study conclusions and caveats: A moderate, significant TCRB CDR3 shortening appeared in type 1 diabetes across four CD4+ subsets.

Expressed TCRB transcripts were sequenced because the entire RNA isolate underwent reverse transcription. The data were produced by immunoSEQ multiplex PCR, yet TCRdb's version contains in-frame clones alone and is incomplete. The table includes approximately 240,000 clones, roughly 17% detected once. The antigens for these receptors are not known. The material sequenced was naive CD4+ T cells from blood. The receptors were gathered from a man in his thirties or forties with type 1 diabetes.

This clone was counted a few times. Other DNA sequences in the sample encode the same CDR3. The chain has TRBV28 and TRBJ2-7; D possibly corresponds to TRBD1 (6 bases). The V end lost 5 bases, the J end lost 1 base, and 9 bases lay between the germline ends. The CDR3 runs 13 residues. Germline CDR1 and CDR2: MDHEN and SYDVKM. The CDR3 loop is CASSPGQSYEQYF. Here the CDR3 DNA reads TGTGCCAGCAGTCCCGGACAGTCCTACGAGCAGTACTTC.

The chain has TRBV7-9 and TRBJ2-3; no clear D gene. Germline CDR1 is SEHNR and CDR2 is FQNEAQ (reference sequence). Trimming shortened V by 6 bases and J by 1 base, and 14 bases separated the two germline ends. The CDR3 loop spans 15 amino acids. CDR3 DNA sequence: TGTGCCAGCAGAGCGTCCGGGCCGCGCACAGATACGCAGTATTTT. This gives the protein CASRASGPRTDTQYF.

This clone was detected only a few times. This chain joins TRBV29-1 and TRBJ1-4; 7 bases fit TRBD1. Germline V CDR1 and CDR2: SQVTM, ANQGSEA. The CDR3 consists of 13 residues. The ends lost 6 bases at V and 5 bases at J; junction bases unmatched: 6. CDR3 in DNA: TGCAGCGTCACCGGGACAGCAAATGAAAAACTGTTTTTT. This gives the protein CSVTGTANEKLFF.

This clone was counted between two and nine times. The rearrangement uses TRBV7-2 and TRBJ2-5; D possibly corresponds to TRBD1 (5 bases). This CDR3 is 14 amino acids long. Per the germline V gene, CDR1 is SGHTA and CDR2 is FQGNSA. Trimming left V 5 bases short and J 5 bases short, with 15 bases between. The CDR3 spells CASSPDISGETQYF. CDR3 nucleotide sequence: TGTGCCAGCAGCCCGGACATATCAGGGGAGACCCAGTACTTC.

A few counts support this clone. The chain links TRBV6-5 to TRBJ1-1; D is unclear. This CDR3 has 13 amino acids. V lost 6 bases and J 1 base, leaving 9 bases between the germline ends. Germline CDR1 MNHEY, CDR2 SVGAGI. The CDR3 coding sequence is TGTGCCAGCAGATCGAATCAGAACACTGAAGCTTTCTTT. Protein product: CASRSNQNTEAFF.

This clone was counted a few times. Other DNA variants within this sample encode the same CDR3. V is TRBV5-1 and J is TRBJ2-5, with D hard to call. This CDR3 has 12 residues. Germline values: CDR1 SGHRS, CDR2 YFSETQ. V lost 2 bases and J lost 0, with 2 bases in between. The CDR3 region has the DNA TGCGCCAGCAGCTTAGACCAAGAGACCCAGTACTTC. Residues: CASSLDQETQYF.

This clone was seen more than once but under ten times. A read error may account for a junction end that differs from germline. The chain carries TRBV7-7 and TRBJ2-3; 7 nucleotides match TRBD1. Germline V gene sequence: CDR1 SSHAT, CDR2 FNYEAQ (reference sequence). The CDR3 length is 15 residues. The CDR3 DNA reads TGTGCTAGCAGCTTAGGGGGCCCAGGGGCAGATACGCAGTATTTT. It yields the protein CASSLGGPGADTQYF.

The V and J genes are TRBV19 and TRBJ2-3; possible D gene TRBD2, 5 bases. The CDR3 length is 12 residues. Trimming took off 9 bases at V and 3 bases at J, with 10 bases between the two ends. CDR1 is LNHDA, CDR2 SQIVND, per germline (reference sequence). CDR3 nucleotides: TGTGCCAGCACCGGGGTGACAGATACGCAGTATTTT. Translation: CASTGVTDTQYF.

This clone has only a few counts. The rearrangement uses TRBV7-2 and TRBJ2-5; TRBD2 agrees at 9 bases. The CDR3 is made up of 15 amino acids. Per germline, CDR1 SGHTA and CDR2 FQGNSA. The ends lost 5 bases at V and 4 bases at J; junction bases unmatched: 8. CDR3 amino acids: CASSISGRALETQYF. CDR3 in DNA: TGTGCCAGCAGCATTAGCGGGAGAGCGTTAGAGACCCAGTACTTC.

The J gene is TRBJ1-5, the V gene TRBV15; D unclear. V dropped 1 base and J dropped 2 bases, with 15 bases sitting between them. The CDR3 is made up of 17 amino acids. Germline CDR1 and CDR2: LNHNV and YYDKDF (reference sequence). The CDR3 DNA reads TGTGCCACCAGCAGAGGCGACGGGAAGGTCGGCAATCAGCCCCAGCATTTT. Its translation is CATSRGDGKVGNQPQHF.

This clone was recorded a few times. The genes are TRBV7-2 and TRBJ2-1, with 12 bases lining up with TRBD2. J was trimmed by 7 bases and V by 7 bases; bases with no gene match: 2. CDR1 is SGHTA, CDR2 FQGNSA, per germline. The CDR3 loop spans 13 amino acids. The CDR3 DNA follows: TGTGCCAGCATTACTAGCGGGAGGAATGAGCAGTTCTTC. Translation: CASITSGRNEQFF.

There are a few counts of this clone. The chain combines TRBV28 with TRBJ2-7, with D perhaps matching TRBD2 (6 bases). The CDR3 is made up of 14 amino acids. V was shortened by 7 bases and J by 6 bases, with 19 bases between the two germline ends. The germline V gene has CDR1 MDHEN and CDR2 SYDVKM. The CDR3 loop reads CASTSPTGVGEQYF. The CDR3 DNA reads as TGTGCCAGCACCTCCCCCACGGGGGTAGGCGAGCAGTACTTC.

This sequence joins TRBV30 and TRBJ2-3, with 9 positions matching TRBD2. Germline CDR1 and CDR2: GTSNPN and SVGIG (reference sequence). V lost 6 bases, J lost 2 bases, and 18 bases stayed unmatched. The CDR3 is 18 amino acids. CDR3: CACSPRGRARRNTDTQYF. The CDR3 region has the DNA TGTGCCTGCTCCCCTCGCGGGAGGGCCAGACGAAACACAGATACGCAGTATTTT.

This clone was found a few times. The V call is TRBV6-1, the J call TRBJ2-7; 7 positions agree with TRBD1. Germline CDR1 reads MNHNS; CDR2 reads SASEGT. The CDR3 length is 13 residues. V lost 3 bases to trimming and J lost 6 bases; unmatched junction nucleotides: 5. CDR3 bases: TGTGCCAGCAGTGAGGTGACAGGGACCGAGCAGTACTTC. Translating it yields CASSEVTGTEQYF.

This clone has just a few counts. The chain employs TRBV5-1 and TRBJ2-1; the match to TRBD1 covers 7 bases. Trimming cost V 1 base and J 1 base; bases outside gene matches: 5. Germline V CDR1 and CDR2: SGHRS, YFSETQ. CDR3 size: 16 residues. CDR3 loop: CASSLTNRGSYNEQFF. The CDR3 DNA sequence: TGCGCCAGCAGCTTGACCAACAGGGGTTCCTACAATGAGCAGTTCTTC.